This entry concerns a single T cell receptor (beta chain). The antigen is not known. Germline CDR1 is LNHNV and CDR2 is YYDKDF (reference sequence). The CDR3 spans 16 residues. Trimming took 2 bases from V and 8 from J; bases not matched to a gene: 12. The data are from a study of cytomegalovirus exposure and HLA in healthy donors. General study results and limits: Cytomegalovirus-associated status was assigned to 164 TCR beta chains.

Use of 60 Vbeta and 13 Jbeta primers characterized the PCR. Clones were sequenced by immunoSEQ multiplex PCR, and TCRdb holds only the in-frame ones, with some missing. The table records 100,000 to 150,000 clones, 78% of them present only once. The clonotype originates from a female donor in good health and CMV-seronegative. The rearrangement links TRBV15 to TRBJ2-1, with 7 nucleotides matching TRBD2. Sequenced input: PBMCs. CDR3 DNA: TGTGCCACCAGCAGACCCCGCGCGGGAGCGGGCGATGAGCAGTTCTTC. Amino acid sequence: CATSRPRAGAGDEQFF. Complete variable domain (other parts from reference TRBV15 and TRBJ2-1): DAMVIQNPRYQVTQFGKPVTLSCSQTLNHNVMYWYQQKSSQAPKLLFHYYDKDFNNEADTPDNFQSRRPNTSFCFLDIRSPGLGDTAMYLCATSRPRAGAGDEQFFGPGTRLTVL.